The subject of this entry is one T cell receptor (beta chain). The germline V gene encodes CDR1 SGHTA and CDR2 FQGNSA. The ends lost 4 bases at V and 4 bases at J; junction bases unmatched: 5. The CDR3 has 14 amino acids. The method was immunoSEQ multiplex PCR; TCRdb's version includes in-frame clones alone and lacks a portion of them. The sample lists fewer than 70,000 clones, more than 70% occurring once. This entry comes from a study of technical replicates of blood from a handful of donors. The gene calls are TRBV7-2 and TRBJ2-3; TRBD1 agrees at 7 bases. This clonotype was obtained from a human donor in good health. Some clones in this sample may be carry-over from other donors' samples. Sequences were obtained from PBMCs. Written as DNA, the CDR3 is TGTGCCAGCAGCTCGGACAGGATCCCAGATACGCAGTATTTT. It codes for CASSSDRIPDTQYF. The full variable domain, with the rest looked up from reference TRBV7-2 and TRBJ2-3, is GAGVSQSPSNKVTEKGKDVELRCDPISGHTALYWYRQSLGQGLEFLIYFQGNSAPDKSGLPSDRFSAERTGGSVSTLTIQRTQQEDSAVYLCASSSDRIPDTQYFGPGTRLTVL.